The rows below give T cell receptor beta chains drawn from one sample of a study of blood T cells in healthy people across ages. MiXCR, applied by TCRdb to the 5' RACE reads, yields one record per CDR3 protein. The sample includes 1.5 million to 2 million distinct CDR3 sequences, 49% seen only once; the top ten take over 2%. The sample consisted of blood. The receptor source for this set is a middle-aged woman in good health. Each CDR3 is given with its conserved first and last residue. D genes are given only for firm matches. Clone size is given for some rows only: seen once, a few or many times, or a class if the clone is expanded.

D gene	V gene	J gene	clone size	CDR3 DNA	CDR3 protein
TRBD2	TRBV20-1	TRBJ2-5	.	TGCAGTGCTAGTAGGCGGGGGATACAAGAGACCCAGTACTTC	CSASRRGIQETQYF
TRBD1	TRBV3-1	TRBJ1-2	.	TGTGCCAGCAGCCAAGTCCAGGGGGCGTCCTATGGCTACACCTTC	CASSQVQGASYGYTF
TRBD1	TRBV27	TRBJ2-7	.	TGTGCCAGCAGTCCAGGGGGACAGAGCGACGAGCAGTACTTC	CASSPGGQSDEQYF
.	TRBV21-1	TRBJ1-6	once	TGTGCCAGCAGCAATCCTGGGCGGTGGCGGACCTTAATACCCTCCTATAATTCACCCCTCCACTTT	CASSNPGRWRTLIPSYNSPLHF
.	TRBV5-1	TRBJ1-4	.	TGCGCCAGCAGCTTGACCTCAGGGTTCACTAATGAAAAACTGTTTTTT	CASSLTSGFTNEKLFF
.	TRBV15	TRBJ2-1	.	TGTGCCACCAGCAGAGGGAAGACAGACAATGTTCGGCAGTTCTTC	CATSRGKTDNVRQFF
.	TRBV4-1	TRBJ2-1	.	TGCGCCAGCAGCCAAGCCCCTATTTACTACAATGAGCAGTTCTTC	CASSQAPIYYNEQFF
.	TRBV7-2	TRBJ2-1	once	TGTGCCAGCAGCTTCAGACGGAACCTCTACAATGAGCAGTTCTTC	CASSFRRNLYNEQFF
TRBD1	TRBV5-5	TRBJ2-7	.	TGTGCCAGCAGCGGGGGGACAGGCAATGAGCAGTACTTC	CASSGGTGNEQYF
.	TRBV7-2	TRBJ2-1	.	TGTGCCAGCAGCTTAGGCAGGATAGCTGACAATGAGCAGTTCTTC	CASSLGRIADNEQFF
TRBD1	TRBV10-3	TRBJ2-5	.	TGTGCCATCAAGGGACAGGCCAGGAATGAGCAGTACTTC	CAIKGQARNEQYF
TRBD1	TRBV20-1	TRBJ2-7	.	TGCAGTGGGACAGGGGGCCCCTACGAGCAGTACTTC	CSGTGGPYEQYF
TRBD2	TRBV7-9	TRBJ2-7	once	TGTGCCAGCAGCGTAGCGTACGGGGGGGAGCAGTACTTC	CASSVAYGGEQYF
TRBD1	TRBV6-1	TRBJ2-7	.	TGTGCCAGTAAACAGGGGGCATCCTACGAGCAGTACTTC	CASKQGASYEQYF
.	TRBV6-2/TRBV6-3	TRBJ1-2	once	TGTGCCAGCAGTACAGGAGATAACTATGGCTACACCTTC	CASSTGDNYGYTF
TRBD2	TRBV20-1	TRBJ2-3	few	TGCAGTGCTAGGCCGAACCGCGGGACTAGCGGGGATACTAGCACAGATACGCAGTATTTT	CSARPNRGTSGDTSTDTQYF
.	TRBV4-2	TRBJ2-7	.	TGTGCCAGCAGCCAAGATATGCCCGAGCAGTACTTC	CASSQDMPEQYF
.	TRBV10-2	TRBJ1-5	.	TGCGCCACCTGCTCGGGTAGCAATCAGCCCCAGCATTTT	CATCSGSNQPQHF
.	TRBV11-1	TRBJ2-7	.	TGTGCCAGCAGCCTACGGAGGGCAGATTCTTCTGAAGCTAAAAGCTCCTACGAGCAGTACTTC	CASSLRRADSSEAKSSYEQYF
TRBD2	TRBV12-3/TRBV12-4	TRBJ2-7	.	TGTGCCAGCAGTTTAGCGCTTAGCGGGGGGGCCAGCAGTGAGCAGTACTTC	CASSLALSGGASSEQYF
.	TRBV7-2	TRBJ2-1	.	TGTGCCAGCAGCTTATTTATGGGATTGGATGAGCAGTTCTTC	CASSLFMGLDEQFF
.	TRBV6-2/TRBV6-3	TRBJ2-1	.	TGTGCCAGCAGTTACACGACAAGGGAGCAGTTCTTC	CASSYTTREQFF
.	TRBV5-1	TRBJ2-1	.	TGCGCCAGCAGCTTAACGGCAGTTGGGCCCAACAATGAGCAGTTCTTC	CASSLTAVGPNNEQFF
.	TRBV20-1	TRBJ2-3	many	TGCAGTGCTAGACATGGGACTGCCGATACGCAGTATTTT	CSARHGTADTQYF
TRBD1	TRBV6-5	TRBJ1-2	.	TGTGCCAGCAGTTACTTTGGACAGGGGATCTATGGCTACACCTTC	CASSYFGQGIYGYTF
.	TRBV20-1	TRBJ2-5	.	TGCAGTCCCTGGACAGCCACTCAAGAGACCCAGTACTTC	CSPWTATQETQYF
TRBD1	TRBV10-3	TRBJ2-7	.	TGTGCCACCGCGTCCCGGGACAGGGACTCCTACAATGAGCAGTACTTC	CATASRDRDSYNEQYF
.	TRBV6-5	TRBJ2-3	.	TGTGCCAGCAGTCAACCGTACACAGATACGCAGTATTTT	CASSQPYTDTQYF
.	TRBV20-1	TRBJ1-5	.	TGCAGTGCTAGTGGACAGTCGAGAAATCAGCCCCAGCATTTT	CSASGQSRNQPQHF
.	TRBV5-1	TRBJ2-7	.	TGCGCCAGCAGCTTGGCAACCGGGCCGTCACACGAGCAGTACTTC	CASSLATGPSHEQYF
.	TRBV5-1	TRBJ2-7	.	TGCGCCAGCAGTTTCAGCAGGGATGCCGAGCAGTACTTC	CASSFSRDAEQYF
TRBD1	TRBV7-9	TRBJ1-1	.	TGTGCCAGCAGCTTAGCAGGACAGGGGGCGCTGAACACTGAAGCTTTCTTT	CASSLAGQGALNTEAFF
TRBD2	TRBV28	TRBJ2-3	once	TGTGCCAGCAGTGTGGGGCCCCCTAGCGGGGGGTTAGATACGCAGTATTTT	CASSVGPPSGGLDTQYF
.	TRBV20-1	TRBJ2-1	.	TGCAGTGCGCTCCGGGTGAGCTCCTACAATGAGCAGTTCTTC	CSALRVSSYNEQFF
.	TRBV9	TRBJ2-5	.	TGTGCCAGCAGCACTCAAATCCAAGAGACCCAGTACTTC	CASSTQIQETQYF